These T cell receptor beta chains were read from a single sample in a study of T cell responses to AZD1222 COVID-19 vaccine. TCRdb keeps only in-frame clones here, not all; method: immunoSEQ multiplex PCR. The data show approximately 150,000 clones, about nine tenths seen once. The material was peripheral blood, obtained on day 0 of AZD1222 vaccination. Receptor source: an adult in good health. CDR3s include the opening cysteine and the closing phenylalanine or tryptophan. A D gene is named only where the DNA matches it firmly. Clone size is shown for a subset of rows, as once, few, many or a class of expanded clone.

clone_size: once
d_call: TRBD1
v_call: TRBV27
j_call: TRBJ1-4
cdr3_nt: TGTGCCAGCGGTTCCCGACAGGGGCGAGAAACTAATGAAAAACTGTTTTTT
cdr3_aa: CASGSRQGRETNEKLFF

clone_size: -
d_call: -
v_call: TRBV2
j_call: TRBJ1-2
cdr3_nt: TGTGCCAGCAAGCAGGACAGCTCCTATGGCTACACCTTC
cdr3_aa: CASKQDSSYGYTF

clone_size: -
d_call: -
v_call: TRBV19
j_call: TRBJ2-4
cdr3_nt: TGTGCCAGTAGTGACCCGGGACATAACGCCAAAAACATTCAGTACTTC
cdr3_aa: CASSDPGHNAKNIQYF

clone_size: once
d_call: TRBD2
v_call: TRBV3-1/TRBV3-2
j_call: TRBJ2-7
cdr3_nt: TGTGCCAGCAGCCAAGGTCGCCTAGCGGGGAGCTACGAGCAGTACTTC
cdr3_aa: CASSQGRLAGSYEQYF

clone_size: -
d_call: -
v_call: TRBV4-3
j_call: TRBJ1-2
cdr3_nt: TGCGCCAGCAGCCAAGATCGTCGGAACTATGGCTACACCTTC
cdr3_aa: CASSQDRRNYGYTF

clone_size: -
d_call: -
v_call: TRBV4-2
j_call: TRBJ2-2
cdr3_nt: TGTGCCAGCAGCCAAGATTATAACACCGGGGAGCTGTTTTTT
cdr3_aa: CASSQDYNTGELFF

clone_size: -
d_call: -
v_call: TRBV7-2
j_call: TRBJ1-1
cdr3_nt: TGTGCCAGCAGCTATATGAACACTGAAGCTTTCTTT
cdr3_aa: CASSYMNTEAFF

clone_size: -
d_call: TRBD1
v_call: TRBV27
j_call: TRBJ1-2
cdr3_nt: TGTGCCAGCAGTCCCACGACAGGGTTAAGCGGCTACACCTTC
cdr3_aa: CASSPTTGLSGYTF

clone_size: -
d_call: -
v_call: TRBV15
j_call: TRBJ2-5
cdr3_nt: TGTGCCACCAGCAGACAAGGACCGTTAGAGACCCAGTACTTC
cdr3_aa: CATSRQGPLETQYF

clone_size: -
d_call: -
v_call: TRBV3-1/TRBV3-2
j_call: TRBJ2-7
cdr3_nt: TGTGCCAGCAGCCACAAGAGGTCTGCAGCCTACGAGCAGTACTTC
cdr3_aa: CASSHKRSAAYEQYF

clone_size: -
d_call: -
v_call: TRBV3-1/TRBV3-2
j_call: TRBJ2-6
cdr3_nt: TGTGCCAGCAGCTTGGAGGGGGCTGGGGCCAACGTCCTGACTTTC
cdr3_aa: CASSLEGAGANVLTF

clone_size: -
d_call: -
v_call: TRBV15
j_call: TRBJ1-2
cdr3_nt: TGTGCCACCAGCAGAGATACGGGACCCTATGGCTACACCTTC
cdr3_aa: CATSRDTGPYGYTF

clone_size: -
d_call: -
v_call: TRBV27
j_call: TRBJ2-7
cdr3_nt: TGTGCCAGCAGTTTATCGGGGGTTGAGCAGTACTTC
cdr3_aa: CASSLSGVEQYF

clone_size: once
d_call: TRBD1
v_call: TRBV19
j_call: TRBJ1-2
cdr3_nt: TGTGCCAGTAAGGAGGGGGCGAAGTCCTATGGCTACACCTTC
cdr3_aa: CASKEGAKSYGYTF

clone_size: once
d_call: TRBD2
v_call: TRBV4-2
j_call: TRBJ2-1
cdr3_nt: TGTGCCAGCAGCCAAGAAGTTAGCGGGGGCCTTACTGAGCAGTTCTTC
cdr3_aa: CASSQEVSGGLTEQFF

clone_size: -
d_call: -
v_call: TRBV19
j_call: TRBJ1-6
cdr3_nt: TGTGCCGCCCGACAGTCTTATAATTCACCCCTCCACTTT
cdr3_aa: CAARQSYNSPLHF

clone_size: -
d_call: -
v_call: TRBV11-2
j_call: TRBJ2-7
cdr3_nt: TGTGCCAGCAGCTTATACCCTTACTACGAGCAGTACTTC
cdr3_aa: CASSLYPYYEQYF

clone_size: -
d_call: -
v_call: TRBV11-1
j_call: TRBJ1-6
cdr3_nt: TGTGCCAGCAGCCTCCGGGACCTAAATTCACCCCTCCACTTT
cdr3_aa: CASSLRDLNSPLHF

clone_size: -
d_call: -
v_call: TRBV16
j_call: TRBJ1-4
cdr3_nt: TGTGCCAGCAGCCAGGCGCGCTTGGTAGCTAATGAAAAACTGTTTTTT
cdr3_aa: CASSQARLVANEKLFF

clone_size: -
d_call: -
v_call: TRBV7-6
j_call: TRBJ2-1
cdr3_nt: TGTGCCAGCAGCTCCGCACCAGACAGCTCCTACAATGAGCAGTTCTTC
cdr3_aa: CASSSAPDSSYNEQFF

clone_size: -
d_call: TRBD2
v_call: TRBV30
j_call: TRBJ2-2
cdr3_nt: TGTGCCTGGAGTGTAGGGACTAGCGGGATGGTGGCCGGGGAGCTGTTTTTT
cdr3_aa: CAWSVGTSGMVAGELFF

clone_size: -
d_call: -
v_call: TRBV13
j_call: TRBJ2-3
cdr3_nt: TGTGCCAGCAGCTCCGGACGGGGAATAAATACGCAGTATTTT
cdr3_aa: CASSSGRGINTQYF

clone_size: once
d_call: -
v_call: TRBV5-8
j_call: TRBJ1-5
cdr3_nt: TGTGCCAGCAGCCGACGGTATAGCAATCAGCCCCAGCATTTT
cdr3_aa: CASSRRYSNQPQHF

clone_size: few
d_call: -
v_call: TRBV9
j_call: TRBJ2-1
cdr3_nt: TGTGCCAGCAGCACCTCTTACAATGAGCAGTTCTTC
cdr3_aa: CASSTSYNEQFF

clone_size: -
d_call: -
v_call: TRBV27
j_call: TRBJ2-2
cdr3_nt: TGTGCCAGCAGTTTAACCGGGGGGGAGCTGTTTTTT
cdr3_aa: CASSLTGGELFF

clone_size: once
d_call: -
v_call: TRBV11-2
j_call: TRBJ2-2
cdr3_nt: TGTGCCAGCAGCTTAGTTCGTGGGGGGCTCAACACCGGGGAGCTGTTTTTT
cdr3_aa: CASSLVRGGLNTGELFF

clone_size: -
d_call: -
v_call: TRBV18
j_call: TRBJ2-1
cdr3_nt: TGTGCCAGCTCACCCCTCGGGACTTACAATGAGCAGTTCTTC
cdr3_aa: CASSPLGTYNEQFF

clone_size: -
d_call: -
v_call: TRBV10-3
j_call: TRBJ2-3
cdr3_nt: TGTGCCATCAGTGAGTCGGGTAGCACAGATACGCAGTATTTT
cdr3_aa: CAISESGSTDTQYF

clone_size: -
d_call: -
v_call: TRBV7-9
j_call: TRBJ1-6
cdr3_nt: TGTGCCAGCAGCTTAAGGGGGATTTCACCCCTCCACTTT
cdr3_aa: CASSLRGISPLHF

clone_size: -
d_call: -
v_call: TRBV4-1
j_call: TRBJ2-1
cdr3_nt: TGCGCCAGCAGCCAAGATGGCAGCCCCTACAATGAGCAGTTCTTC
cdr3_aa: CASSQDGSPYNEQFF

clone_size: -
d_call: TRBD2
v_call: TRBV11-3
j_call: TRBJ2-3
cdr3_nt: TGTGCCAGCAGCCCAGGAGTCCTAGCGGGGGGTACAACCCACACAGATACGCAGTATTTT
cdr3_aa: CASSPGVLAGGTTHTDTQYF

clone_size: -
d_call: -
v_call: TRBV5-5
j_call: TRBJ1-3
cdr3_nt: TGTGCCAGCGATCCCGAGGGGCTCAGCGGAAACACCATATATTTT
cdr3_aa: CASDPEGLSGNTIYF

clone_size: -
d_call: TRBD1
v_call: TRBV18
j_call: TRBJ1-2
cdr3_nt: TGTGCCAGCTCACGGGCAGTGGGACAGATTAACTATGGCTACACCTTC
cdr3_aa: CASSRAVGQINYGYTF

clone_size: -
d_call: -
v_call: TRBV13
j_call: TRBJ1-2
cdr3_nt: TGTGCCAGCAGCCACCTTGGGGGTCCCTATGGCTACACCTTC
cdr3_aa: CASSHLGGPYGYTF

clone_size: -
d_call: TRBD1
v_call: TRBV5-8
j_call: TRBJ1-2
cdr3_nt: TGTGCCAGCAGCAGGTCCGGGACAGGGAAGGGCTACACCTTC
cdr3_aa: CASSRSGTGKGYTF

clone_size: -
d_call: -
v_call: TRBV5-5
j_call: TRBJ1-2
cdr3_nt: TGTGCCAGCAGCACTGGCGGGGGGGTGGACTATGGCTACACCTTC
cdr3_aa: CASSTGGGVDYGYTF

clone_size: -
d_call: -
v_call: TRBV7-8
j_call: TRBJ1-2
cdr3_nt: TGTGCAGCTTATTCTCCTTCACAGCTCGGGGTAGATGGCTACACCTTC
cdr3_aa: CAAYSPSQLGVDGYTF

clone_size: -
d_call: -
v_call: TRBV20-1
j_call: TRBJ1-6
cdr3_nt: TGCAGTGCTAGTTGGAGCAGCGCCTATAATTCACCCCTCCACTTT
cdr3_aa: CSASWSSAYNSPLHF

clone_size: -
d_call: -
v_call: TRBV11-2
j_call: TRBJ2-7
cdr3_nt: TGTGCCAGCAGTTCGACAACCTACGAGCAGTACTTC
cdr3_aa: CASSSTTYEQYF

clone_size: -
d_call: -
v_call: TRBV4-1
j_call: TRBJ1-4
cdr3_nt: TGCGCCAGCAGCCAGGGTCGACAGTCGGGAAATGAAAAACTGTTTTTT
cdr3_aa: CASSQGRQSGNEKLFF

clone_size: -
d_call: -
v_call: TRBV18
j_call: TRBJ1-4
cdr3_nt: TGTGCCAGCTCACCCCGGGTGAGTGATAATGAAAAACTGTTTTTT
cdr3_aa: CASSPRVSDNEKLFF

clone_size: -
d_call: -
v_call: TRBV15
j_call: TRBJ1-1
cdr3_nt: TGTGCCACCAGCTTTTTTTGGGCCGACCCTAATATGAACACTGAAGCTTTCTTT
cdr3_aa: CATSFFWADPNMNTEAFF

clone_size: -
d_call: -
v_call: TRBV9
j_call: TRBJ1-1
cdr3_nt: TGTGCCAGCAGCGTAGCGACTACCACTGAAGCTTTCTTT
cdr3_aa: CASSVATTTEAFF

clone_size: -
d_call: -
v_call: TRBV5-1
j_call: TRBJ2-6
cdr3_nt: TGCGCCAGCAGCTTGGGGACAGTCGGGGCCAACGTCCTGACTTTC
cdr3_aa: CASSLGTVGANVLTF

clone_size: once
d_call: -
v_call: TRBV6-1
j_call: TRBJ1-6
cdr3_nt: TGTGCCAGCAGTGAAATCTATAAGAGGAGTAATTCACCCCTCCACTTT
cdr3_aa: CASSEIYKRSNSPLHF

clone_size: -
d_call: TRBD1
v_call: TRBV7-3
j_call: TRBJ2-1
cdr3_nt: TGTGCCAGCAGCTATACCGGGACAGGGGCCTACAATGAGCAGTTCTTC
cdr3_aa: CASSYTGTGAYNEQFF

clone_size: -
d_call: -
v_call: TRBV4-3
j_call: TRBJ1-5
cdr3_nt: TGCGCCAGCAGCCAAGATGTAGGCCGGGGGCCCCAGCATTTT
cdr3_aa: CASSQDVGRGPQHF